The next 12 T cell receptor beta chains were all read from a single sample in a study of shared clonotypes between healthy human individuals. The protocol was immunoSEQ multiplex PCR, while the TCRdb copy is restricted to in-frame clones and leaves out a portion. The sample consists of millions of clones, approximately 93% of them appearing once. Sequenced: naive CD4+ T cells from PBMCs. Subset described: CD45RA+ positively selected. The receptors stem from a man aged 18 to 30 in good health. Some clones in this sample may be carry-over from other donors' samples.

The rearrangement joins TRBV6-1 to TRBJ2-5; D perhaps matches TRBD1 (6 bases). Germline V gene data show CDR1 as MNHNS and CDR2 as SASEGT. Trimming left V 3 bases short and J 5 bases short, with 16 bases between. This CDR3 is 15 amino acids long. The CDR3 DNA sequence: TGTGCCAGCAGTGACTTTTATGGGGGCTTGGAGACCCAGTACTTC. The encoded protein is CASSDFYGGLETQYF.

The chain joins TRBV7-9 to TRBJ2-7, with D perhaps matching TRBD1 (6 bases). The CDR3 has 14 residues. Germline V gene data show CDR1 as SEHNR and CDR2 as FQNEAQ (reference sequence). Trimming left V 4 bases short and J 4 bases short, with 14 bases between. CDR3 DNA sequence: TGTGCCAGCAGCTCAACTGGGACAACTTACGAGCAGTACTTC. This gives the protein CASSSTGTTYEQYF.

Written as DNA, the CDR3 is TGTGCCAGCAGGGGGACGGGGATGGAGACCCAGTACTTC. Amino acids: CASRGTGMETQYF. The gene calls are TRBV28 and TRBJ2-5; D possibly uses TRBD1 or TRBD2 (5 bases each). The CDR3 runs to 13 residues. Trimming shortened V by 6 bases and J by 5 bases, and 13 bases separated the two germline ends. In germline, CDR1 is MDHEN, CDR2 SYDVKM.

The DNA of the CDR3 is TGCAGTGCTAGAGAAACCTATGAGCAGTTCTTC. It is translated as CSARETYEQFF. The V call is TRBV20-1, the J call TRBJ2-1, with unresolved D. The CDR3 covers 11 residues. Trimming stripped 0 bases from V and 8 bases from J, with 5 bases between. Germline V gene sequence: CDR1 DFQATT, CDR2 SNEGSKA (reference sequence).

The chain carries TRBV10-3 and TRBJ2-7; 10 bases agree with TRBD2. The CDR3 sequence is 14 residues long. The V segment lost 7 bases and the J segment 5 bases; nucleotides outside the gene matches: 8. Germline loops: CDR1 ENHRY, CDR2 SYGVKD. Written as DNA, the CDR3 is TGTGCCATCAATCCTAGCGGGAGTCAGGACGAGCAGTACTTC. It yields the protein CAINPSGSQDEQYF.

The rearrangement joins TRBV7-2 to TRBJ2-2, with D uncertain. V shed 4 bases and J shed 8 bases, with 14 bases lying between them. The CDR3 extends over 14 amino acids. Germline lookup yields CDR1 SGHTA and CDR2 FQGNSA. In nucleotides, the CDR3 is TGTGCCAGCAGCTCTCGATACGTAAGAGGGGAGCTGTTTTTT. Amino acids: CASSSRYVRGELFF.

The DNA for the CDR3 is TGTGCCAGCAGACAGGGGGGCAATGAGCAGTTCTTC. Its protein is CASRQGGNEQFF. The genes are TRBV2 and TRBJ2-1; 8 bases align to TRBD1. This CDR3 spans 12 amino acids. Germline V gene sequence: CDR1 SNHLY, CDR2 FYNNEI. J gave up 6 bases and V 6 bases, and 1 base lay outside the gene matches. Variable domain in full (rest from reference TRBV2 and TRBJ2-1): EPEVTQTPSHQVTQMGQEVILRCVPISNHLYFYWYRQILGQKVEFLVSFYNNEISEKSEIFDDQFSVERPDGSNFTLKIRSTKLEDSAMYFCASRQGGNEQFFGPGTRLTVL.

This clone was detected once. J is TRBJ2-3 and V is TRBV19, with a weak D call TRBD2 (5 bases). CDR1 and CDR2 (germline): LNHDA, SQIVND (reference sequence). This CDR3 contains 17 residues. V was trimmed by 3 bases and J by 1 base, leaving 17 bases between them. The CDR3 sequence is CASSMNGYLAGTDTQYF. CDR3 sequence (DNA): TGTGCCAGTAGTATGAATGGCTACCTAGCTGGCACAGATACGCAGTATTTT.

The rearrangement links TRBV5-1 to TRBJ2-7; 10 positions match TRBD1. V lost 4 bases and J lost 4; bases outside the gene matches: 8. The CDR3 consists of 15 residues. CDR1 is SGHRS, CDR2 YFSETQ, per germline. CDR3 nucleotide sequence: TGCGCCAGCAGCGGTCGGGACAGGGGAGATTACGAGCAGTACTTC. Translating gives CASSGRDRGDYEQYF. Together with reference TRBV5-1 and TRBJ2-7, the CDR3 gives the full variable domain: KAGVTQTPRYLIKTRGQQVTLSCSPISGHRSVSWYQQTPGQGLQFLFEYFSETQRNKGNFPGRFSGRQFSNSRSEMNVSTLELGDSALYLCASSGRDRGDYEQYFGPGTRLTVT.

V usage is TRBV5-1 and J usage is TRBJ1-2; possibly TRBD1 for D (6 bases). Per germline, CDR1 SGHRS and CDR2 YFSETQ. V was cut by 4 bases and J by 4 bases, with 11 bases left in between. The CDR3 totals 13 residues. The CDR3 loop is CASSTGSPYGYTF. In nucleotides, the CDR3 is TGCGCCAGCAGCACAGGGTCCCCCTATGGCTACACCTTC. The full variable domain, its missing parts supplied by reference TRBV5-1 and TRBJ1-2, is KAGVTQTPRYLIKTRGQQVTLSCSPISGHRSVSWYQQTPGQGLQFLFEYFSETQRNKGNFPGRFSGRQFSNSRSEMNVSTLELGDSALYLCASSTGSPYGYTFGSGTRLTVV.

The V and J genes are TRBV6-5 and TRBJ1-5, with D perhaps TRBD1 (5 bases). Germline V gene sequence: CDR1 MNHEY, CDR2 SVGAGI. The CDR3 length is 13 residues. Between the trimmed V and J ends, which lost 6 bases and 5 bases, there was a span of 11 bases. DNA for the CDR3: TGTGCCAGCAGCTTGACAGTGGATCAGCCCCAGCATTTT. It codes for CASSLTVDQPQHF.

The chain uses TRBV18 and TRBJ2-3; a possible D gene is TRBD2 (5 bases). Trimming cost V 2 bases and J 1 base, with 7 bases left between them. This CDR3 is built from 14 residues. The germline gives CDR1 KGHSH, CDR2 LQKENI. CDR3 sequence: CASSPMRGTDTQYF. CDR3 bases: TGTGCCAGCTCACCAATGAGGGGCACAGATACGCAGTATTTT.